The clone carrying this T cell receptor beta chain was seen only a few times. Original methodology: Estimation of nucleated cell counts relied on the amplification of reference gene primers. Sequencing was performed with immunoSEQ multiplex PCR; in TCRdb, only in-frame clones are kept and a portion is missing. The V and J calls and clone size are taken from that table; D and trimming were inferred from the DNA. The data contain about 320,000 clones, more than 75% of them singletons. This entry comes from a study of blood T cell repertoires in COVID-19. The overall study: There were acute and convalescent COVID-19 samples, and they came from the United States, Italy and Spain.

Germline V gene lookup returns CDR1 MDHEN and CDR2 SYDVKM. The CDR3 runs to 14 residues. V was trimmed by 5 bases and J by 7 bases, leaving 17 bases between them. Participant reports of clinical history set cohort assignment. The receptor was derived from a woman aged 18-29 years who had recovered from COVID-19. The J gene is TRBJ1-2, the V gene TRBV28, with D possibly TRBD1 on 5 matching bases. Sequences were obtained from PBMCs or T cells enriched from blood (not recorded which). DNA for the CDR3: TGTGCCAGCAGTACAGGTAATAGGATGAGTGGCTACACCTTC. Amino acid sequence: CASSTGNRMSGYTF.